This is a list of T cell receptor beta chains from one sample in a study of blood T cells in healthy people across ages. TCRdb fed the 5' RACE reads into MiXCR, producing one record per CDR3 protein. The sample shows roughly 1,300,000 distinct CDR3 sequences, roughly 64% of them seen only once. Material for sequencing was blood. These TCRs come from a man younger than 35 in good health. Both conserved end residues are part of each CDR3. The D gene is left open where the match is weak. The size of a clone is reported for some rows only, either as once, few or many, or as a class for expanded clones.

clone_size,v_call,j_call,d_call,cdr3_aa,cdr3_nt
-,TRBV29-1,TRBJ2-3,-,CSVDGGWGTDTQYF,TGCAGCGTTGACGGAGGGTGGGGCACAGATACGCAGTATTTT
few,TRBV10-3,TRBJ2-3,-,CAMHEGEGDTQYF,TGTGCCATGCATGAAGGGGAAGGAGATACGCAGTATTTT
few,TRBV10-3,TRBJ2-5,TRBD1,CAISETTRDTGEQYF,TGTGCCATCAGTGAGACGACCCGGGACACAGGGGAGCAGTACTTC
once,TRBV6-6,TRBJ2-1,TRBD1,CASGTGQGRGYNEQFF,TGTGCCAGCGGAACGGGACAGGGGAGGGGGTACAATGAGCAGTTCTTC
few,TRBV29-1,TRBJ2-1,-,CSADVGSNLYNEQFF,TGCAGCGCGGACGTAGGATCCAACCTTTACAATGAGCAGTTCTTC
-,TRBV4-3,TRBJ2-7,TRBD2,CASSQSGGLPYEQYF,TGCGCCAGCAGCCAAAGTGGGGGACTACCCTACGAGCAGTACTTC
few,TRBV6-6,TRBJ1-2,-,CASRTLLVGGYTF,TGTGCCAGCAGGACACTCTTGGTCGGCGGCTACACCTTC
-,TRBV7-2,TRBJ1-6,-,CASSLDRTNNSPLHF,TGTGCCAGCAGCTTAGACAGGACCAATAATTCACCCCTCCACTTT
few,TRBV5-6,TRBJ1-6,TRBD1,CASSLPGQGRSSPLHF,TGTGCCAGCAGCTTGCCGGGACAGGGGAGGAGTTCACCCCTCCACTTT
-,TRBV29-1,TRBJ2-5,-,CSVVPSGGRGTQYF,TGCAGCGTTGTTCCCAGTGGGGGTCGGGGGACCCAGTACTTC
-,TRBV18,TRBJ1-1,-,CASSPRTEGSTEAFF,TGTGCCAGCTCACCAAGGACAGAAGGATCCACTGAAGCTTTCTTT